This T cell receptor beta chain was retrieved from a study of blood T cell repertoires in COVID-19. Overall study: COVID-19 samples from acute and convalescent phases originated in the United States, Italy and Spain. T cells, B-cell-depleted T cells, or PBMCs supplied cDNA or gDNA.

In regard to this clone: The junction differs from germline at one of its ends, possibly a read error.

This CDR3 has 12 amino acids. Germline CDR1 reads LNHNV; CDR2 reads YYDKDF (reference sequence). Source study methods: Reference gene primer amplification gave estimated nucleated cell counts. The table came from immunoSEQ multiplex PCR; TCRdb's copy has only in-frame clones and leaves some out. D and trimming come from the DNA, and the V and J calls and clone size come from that table. The sample comprises about 67,000 clones, about 82% of which are singletons, and about two fifths rests with the top ten. What was sequenced was peripheral blood. The chain has TRBV15 and TRBJ2-3, with 10 bases matching TRBD1. The sequence was collected from a human donor in a cohort sampled during active COVID-19. The CDR3 nucleotides read TGTGCCACCAGCATCCCGGGACAGGGGACGCATTTT. Translating it yields CATSIPGQGTHF.